The next 19 T cell receptor beta chains were all read from a single sample in a study of T cells in Graves' hyperthyroidism and ophthalmopathy. The TCR beta CDR3 regions underwent amplification using RNA transcripts as the source. HTBI primers were used for first-round RT-PCR of the TCR CDR3. One entry per CDR3 protein, called by TCRdb with MiXCR from the multiplex PCR reads. The sample holds some 490,000 distinct CDR3 sequences, about 16% seen once. Sequenced sample: blood. The receptors were gathered from a woman in her thirties with Graves' ophthalmopathy.

In its sample, this clonotype was seen many times. The chain employs TRBV2 and TRBJ2-3; 9 bases agree with TRBD2. The CDR3 consists of 15 residues. The V gene's germline CDR1 is SNHLY and CDR2 FYNNEI. The V gene end was trimmed by 5 bases and the J gene end by 8 bases; junction bases not matched to a gene: 11. CDR3 region: CASSPTGMTSGTQYF. The DNA of the CDR3 is TGTGCCAGCAGTCCCACAGGCATGACTAGCGGTACGCAGTATTTT.

V and J are TRBV4-3 and TRBJ1-1; no clear D. The CDR3 loop spans 13 amino acids. Trimming stripped 3 bases from V and 4 bases from J, with 9 bases between. CDR1 and CDR2 (germline): LGHNA, YSLEER. The CDR3 DNA is TGCGCCAGCAGCCAGGCGACGGGCACTGAAGCTTTCTTT. Translated: CASSQATGTEAFF.

This clonotype was seen repeatedly, ten times or more. The V call is TRBV24-1, the J call TRBJ2-7, with a possible D match to TRBD2 (8 bases). Trimming shortened V by 11 bases and J by 6 bases, and 25 bases separated the two germline ends. The germline V gene encodes CDR1 KGHDR and CDR2 SFDVKD. The CDR3 has 15 residues. The CDR3: CANRGNGSGGGEQYF. The CDR3 DNA reads TGTGCCAACAGGGGAAACGGATCGGGGGGGGGCGAGCAGTACTTC.

This clonotype turned up a few times. The V call is TRBV10-1, the J call TRBJ2-3, with 8 bases that match TRBD2. CDR1 WNHNN and CDR2 SYGVQD come from the germline V gene (reference sequence). CDR3 length: 15 amino acids. J gave up 5 bases and V 6 bases, and 10 bases lay outside the gene matches. The DNA for the CDR3 is TGCGCCAGCAGCCTAGGGACTAGTAGTAGAGATACGCAGTATTTT. It translates to CASSLGTSSRDTQYF.

The chain couples TRBV14 to TRBJ2-1; D is perhaps TRBD1 (5 bases). CDR1 and CDR2 (germline): SGHDN, FVKESK. CDR3 length: 13 amino acids. Trimming removed 0 bases at V and 13 bases at J, with 13 bases between. CDR3 protein: CASSQDNRITQFF. CDR3 coding DNA: TGTGCCAGCAGCCAAGATAACAGGATCACACAGTTCTTC.

The DNA of the CDR3 is TGTGCCAGCAGCACACCCCACTCGGGGAACACCGGGGAGCTGTTTTTT. Its translation: CASSTPHSGNTGELFF. This sequence joins TRBV3-1 and TRBJ2-2; D uncertain. The CDR3 is made up of 16 amino acids. V lost 5 bases to trimming and J lost 1 base, with 14 bases between them. Looked up from germline, CDR1 is LGHDT and CDR2 is YNNKEL (reference sequence).

This clonotype was counted a few times. The chain is built from TRBV11-2 and TRBJ1-4; D uncertain. V shed 5 bases and J shed 4 bases, with 11 bases lying between them. CDR1 and CDR2 from the germline V gene are SGHAT and FQNNGV. The CDR3 covers 14 residues. In nucleotides, the CDR3 is TGTGCCAGCAGCCCCCCGAGACGTAATGAAAAACTGTTTTTT. It specifies CASSPPRRNEKLFF.

This clonotype occurred many times. The V gene is TRBV7-2, the J gene TRBJ1-1, with a weak D call TRBD1 (6 bases). The CDR3 loop spans 15 amino acids. Germline V gene data show CDR1 as SGHTA and CDR2 as FQGNSA. V gave up 3 bases and J gave up 0 bases, with 11 bases separating them. CDR3 bases: TGTGCCAGCAGCTTCCCGGGACACTTGAACACTGAAGCTTTCTTT. Translating gives CASSFPGHLNTEAFF.

The genes are TRBV28 and TRBJ2-2; weak D call: TRBD1 (6 bases). This CDR3 has 14 amino acids. Trimming removed 8 bases at V and 0 bases at J, with 10 bases between. From germline, CDR1 is MDHEN and CDR2 SYDVKM. This chain's CDR3 is CASRRQANTGELFF. As DNA, the CDR3 is TGTGCCAGCCGGAGACAGGCGAACACCGGGGAGCTGTTTTTT.

Only a few counts were recorded for this clonotype. This chain joins TRBV5-1 and TRBJ2-1, with a tentative D call TRBD2 (5 bases). The V and J ends lost 0 bases and 10 bases respectively, with 14 bases between them. Germline assignment: CDR1 SGHRS and CDR2 YFSETQ. CDR3 length equals 14 residues. CDR3: CASSLAGLGTEQFF. The CDR3 DNA follows: TGCGCCAGCAGCTTGGCCGGACTGGGAACGGAGCAGTTCTTC.

This clonotype was seen more than once but under ten times. The chain is built from TRBV5-1 and TRBJ1-4; 10 positions match TRBD1. This CDR3 spans 15 amino acids. The V gene's germline CDR1 is SGHRS and CDR2 YFSETQ. Trimming cost V 2 bases and J 11 bases; bases outside gene matches: 9. The CDR3 sequence: CASSLSGTGVLKLFF. For the CDR3, the DNA is TGCGCCAGCAGCTTATCCGGGACAGGGGTACTTAAACTGTTTTTT.

This clonotype was detected many times. The rearrangement links TRBV12-3 or TRBV12-4 to TRBJ2-1; D is uncertain. Trimming cost V 5 bases and J 1 base, with 18 bases left between them. This CDR3 is built from 17 residues. For the CDR3, the DNA is TGTGCCAGCAGTCCCGCCCGGGTGGTTACATCCTACAATGAGCAGTTCTTC. The encoded protein is CASSPARVVTSYNEQFF.

V gene TRBV6-2 or TRBV6-3 combines with J gene TRBJ1-6, with TRBD1 identical over 9 bases. The CDR3 loop spans 17 amino acids. V lost 7 bases, J lost 10 bases, and 17 bases stayed unmatched. The germline V gene encodes CDR1 MNHEY and CDR2 SVGEGT. Here the CDR3 reads CASTKGAWTGVVSPLHF. The CDR3 region has the DNA TGTGCCAGCACCAAAGGTGCTTGGACAGGGGTTGTGTCACCCCTCCACTTT.

In its sample, this clonotype was seen a few times. One end of the junction is discordant with germline, which a read error may explain. The chain employs TRBV27 and TRBJ2-6; TRBD2 agrees at 10 bases. From germline, CDR1 is MNHEY and CDR2 SMNVEV (reference sequence). The CDR3 is made up of 17 amino acids. The CDR3, as DNA: TGTGCCAGCAGTCGCCCTAGCGGGGGCTCTGGGGCCAGCGTCCTGACTTTC. Protein sequence: CASSRPSGGSGASVLTF.

This clonotype has just a few counts. The chain uses TRBV9 and TRBJ2-7, with D maybe TRBD2 (5 bases). Trimming removed 2 bases at V and 1 base at J, with 13 bases between. This CDR3 contains 15 residues. Germline V gives CDR1 SGDLS, CDR2 YYNGEE. This CDR3 reads CASSVTSSTSYEQYF. CDR3 nucleotide sequence: TGTGCCAGCAGCGTTACGTCTAGCACGTCCTACGAGCAGTACTTC.

This clonotype was counted at least ten times. V usage is TRBV30 and J usage is TRBJ1-5; D might be TRBD1 (5 bases). V was pared by 2 bases and J by 7 bases, with 18 bases between. Germline CDR1 GTSNPN, CDR2 SVGIG (reference sequence). CDR3 length: 15 residues. CDR3 loop: CAWSNLNSGTQPQHF. As DNA, the CDR3 is TGTGCCTGGAGTAACCTGAACAGCGGGACGCAGCCCCAGCATTTT.

The V gene is TRBV7-9, the J gene TRBJ2-1, with 7 bases fitting TRBD2. V dropped 8 bases and J dropped 4; count of bases not matched to a gene: 2. This CDR3 contains 12 residues. Germline V gives CDR1 SEHNR, CDR2 FQNEAQ (reference sequence). CDR3 sequence reads: CASGGGYNEQFF. The CDR3 DNA sequence: TGTGCCAGCGGGGGGGGATACAATGAGCAGTTCTTC.

The chain uses TRBV20-1 and TRBJ2-7, with 12 bases that match TRBD2. Germline V gene sequence: CDR1 DFQATT, CDR2 SNEGSKA (reference sequence). V lost 0 bases, J lost 6 bases, and 9 bases stayed unmatched. The CDR3 sequence is 16 residues long. The CDR3 region is CSARDLAGGPKGEQYF. The CDR3 bases are TGCAGTGCTAGAGATCTAGCGGGAGGGCCTAAGGGCGAGCAGTACTTC.

The sample holds a few counts of this clonotype. The chain is built from TRBV20-1 and TRBJ2-1; 10 bases map to TRBD2. The CDR3 runs to 15 residues. Looked up from germline, CDR1 is DFQATT and CDR2 is SNEGSKA (reference sequence). Trimming removed 3 bases from V and 4 bases from J; junction bases left unmatched: 6. CDR3 residues: CSASGNSGRYNEQFF. The DNA of the CDR3 is TGCAGTGCTAGCGGTAATAGCGGGAGGTACAATGAGCAGTTCTTC.